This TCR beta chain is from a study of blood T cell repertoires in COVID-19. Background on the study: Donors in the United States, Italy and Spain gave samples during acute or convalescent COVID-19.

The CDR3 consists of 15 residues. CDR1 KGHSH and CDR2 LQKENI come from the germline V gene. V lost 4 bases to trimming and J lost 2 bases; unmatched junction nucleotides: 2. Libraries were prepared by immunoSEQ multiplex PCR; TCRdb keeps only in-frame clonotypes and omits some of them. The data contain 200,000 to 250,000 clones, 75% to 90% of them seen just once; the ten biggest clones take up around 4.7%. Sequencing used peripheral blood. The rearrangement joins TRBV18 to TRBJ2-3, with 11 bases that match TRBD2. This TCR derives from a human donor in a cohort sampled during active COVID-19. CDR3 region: CASSRLAGFTDTQYF. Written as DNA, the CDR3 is TGTGCCAGCTCACGACTAGCGGGATTCACAGATACGCAGTATTTT.